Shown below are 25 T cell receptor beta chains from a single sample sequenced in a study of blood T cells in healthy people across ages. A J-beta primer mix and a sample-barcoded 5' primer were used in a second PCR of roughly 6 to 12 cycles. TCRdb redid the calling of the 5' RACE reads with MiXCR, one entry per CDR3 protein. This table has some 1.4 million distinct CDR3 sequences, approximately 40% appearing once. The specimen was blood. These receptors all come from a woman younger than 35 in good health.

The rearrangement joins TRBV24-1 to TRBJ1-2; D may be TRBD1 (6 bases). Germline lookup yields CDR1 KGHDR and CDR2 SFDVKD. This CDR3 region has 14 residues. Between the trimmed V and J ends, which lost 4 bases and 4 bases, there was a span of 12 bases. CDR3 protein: CATSDTDRIYGYTF. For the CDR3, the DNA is TGTGCCACCAGTGACACCGACAGGATCTATGGCTACACCTTC.

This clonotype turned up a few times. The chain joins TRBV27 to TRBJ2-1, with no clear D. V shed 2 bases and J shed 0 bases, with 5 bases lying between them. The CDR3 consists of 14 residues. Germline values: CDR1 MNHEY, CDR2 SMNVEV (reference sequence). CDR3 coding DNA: TGTGCCAGCAGTTTAGTATACTCCTACAATGAGCAGTTCTTC. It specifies CASSLVYSYNEQFF.

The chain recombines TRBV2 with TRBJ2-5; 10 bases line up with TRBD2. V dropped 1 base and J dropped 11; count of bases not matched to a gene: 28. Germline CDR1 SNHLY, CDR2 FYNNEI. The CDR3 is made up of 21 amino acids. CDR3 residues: CASSEGGVTSGPAMGVNEQYF. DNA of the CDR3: TGTGCCAGCAGTGAAGGGGGTGTGACTAGCGGGCCGGCGATGGGGGTCAATGAGCAGTACTTC.

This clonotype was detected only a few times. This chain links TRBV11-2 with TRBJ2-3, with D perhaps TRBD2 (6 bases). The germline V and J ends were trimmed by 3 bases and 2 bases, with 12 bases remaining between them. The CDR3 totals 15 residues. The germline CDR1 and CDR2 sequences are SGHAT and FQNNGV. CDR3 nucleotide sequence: TGTGCCAGCAGCTTCCAGCGGGCCTACACAGATACGCAGTATTTT. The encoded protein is CASSFQRAYTDTQYF.

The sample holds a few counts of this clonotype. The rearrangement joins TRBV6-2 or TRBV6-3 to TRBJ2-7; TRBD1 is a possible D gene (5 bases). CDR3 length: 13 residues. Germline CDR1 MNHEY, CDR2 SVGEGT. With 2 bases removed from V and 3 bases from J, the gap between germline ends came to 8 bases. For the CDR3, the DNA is TGTGCCAGCAGTTACGAGACAGACTACGAGCAGTACTTC. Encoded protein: CASSYETDYEQYF.

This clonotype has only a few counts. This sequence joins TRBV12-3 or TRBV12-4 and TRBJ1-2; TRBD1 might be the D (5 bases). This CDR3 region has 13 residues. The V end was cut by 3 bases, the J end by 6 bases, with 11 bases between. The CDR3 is CASSFEAGHGYTF. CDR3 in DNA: TGTGCCAGCAGTTTTGAGGCAGGGCATGGCTACACCTTC.

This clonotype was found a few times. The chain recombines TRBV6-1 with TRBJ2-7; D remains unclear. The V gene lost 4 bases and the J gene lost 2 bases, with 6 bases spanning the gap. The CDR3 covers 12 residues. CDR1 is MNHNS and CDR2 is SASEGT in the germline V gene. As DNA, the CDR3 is TGTGCCAGCAGTGCCCAGACCTACGAGCAGTACTTC. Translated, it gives CASSAQTYEQYF.

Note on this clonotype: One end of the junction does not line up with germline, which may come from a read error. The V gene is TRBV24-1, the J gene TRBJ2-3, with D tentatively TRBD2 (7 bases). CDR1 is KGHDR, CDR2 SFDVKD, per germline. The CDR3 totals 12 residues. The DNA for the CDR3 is TGTGCCGCCAGGGAGGGGGCAGATACGCAGTATTTT. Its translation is CAAREGADTQYF.

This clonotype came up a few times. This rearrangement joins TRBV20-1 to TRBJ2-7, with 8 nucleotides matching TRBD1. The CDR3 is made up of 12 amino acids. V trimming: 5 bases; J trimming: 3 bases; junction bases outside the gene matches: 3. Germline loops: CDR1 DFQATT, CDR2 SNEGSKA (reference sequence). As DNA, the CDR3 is TGCAGTGCTGATGGACAGGGCTACGAGCAGTACTTC. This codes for CSADGQGYEQYF.

DNA of the CDR3: TGTGCCAGCAGCTCGGGGTGGGCCGAGGGCGAGCAGTACTTC. This encodes CASSSGWAEGEQYF. V and J are TRBV5-6 and TRBJ2-7; possible D gene TRBD2, 5 bases. This CDR3 contains 14 residues. V lost 3 bases, J lost 6 bases, and 16 bases lay in between. Germline assignment: CDR1 SGHDT and CDR2 YYEEEE.

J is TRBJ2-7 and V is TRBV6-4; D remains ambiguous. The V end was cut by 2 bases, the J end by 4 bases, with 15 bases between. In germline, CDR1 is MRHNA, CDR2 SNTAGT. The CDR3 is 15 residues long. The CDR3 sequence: CASSDIRQKAYEQYF. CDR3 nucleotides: TGTGCCAGCAGTGACATAAGGCAGAAGGCTTACGAGCAGTACTTC.

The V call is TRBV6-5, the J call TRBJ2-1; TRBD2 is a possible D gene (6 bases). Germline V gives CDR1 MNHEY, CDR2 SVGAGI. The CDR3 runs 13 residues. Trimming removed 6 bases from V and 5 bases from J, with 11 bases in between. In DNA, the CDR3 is TGTGCCAGCAGCTCGGGACTGCACAATGAGCAGTTCTTC. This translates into CASSSGLHNEQFF.

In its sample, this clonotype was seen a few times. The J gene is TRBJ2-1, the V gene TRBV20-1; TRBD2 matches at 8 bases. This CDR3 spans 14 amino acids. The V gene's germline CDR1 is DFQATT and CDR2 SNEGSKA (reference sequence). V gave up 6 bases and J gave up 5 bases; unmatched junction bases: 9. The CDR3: CSARKPGLDNEQFF. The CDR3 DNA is TGCAGTGCACGAAAACCGGGACTAGACAATGAGCAGTTCTTC.

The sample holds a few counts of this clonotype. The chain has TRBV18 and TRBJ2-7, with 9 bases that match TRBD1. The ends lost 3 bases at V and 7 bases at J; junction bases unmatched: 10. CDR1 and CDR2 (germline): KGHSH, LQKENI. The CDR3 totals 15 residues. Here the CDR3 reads CASSPSGTGSGEQYF. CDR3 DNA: TGTGCCAGCTCACCCTCCGGGACAGGGTCGGGGGAGCAGTACTTC.

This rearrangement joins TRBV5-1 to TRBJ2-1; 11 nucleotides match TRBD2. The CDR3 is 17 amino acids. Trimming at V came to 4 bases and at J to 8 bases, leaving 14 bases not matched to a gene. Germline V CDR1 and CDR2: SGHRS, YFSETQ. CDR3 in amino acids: CASSPEVAGGPRDEQFF. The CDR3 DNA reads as TGCGCCAGCAGCCCGGAAGTAGCGGGAGGGCCGAGGGATGAGCAGTTCTTC.

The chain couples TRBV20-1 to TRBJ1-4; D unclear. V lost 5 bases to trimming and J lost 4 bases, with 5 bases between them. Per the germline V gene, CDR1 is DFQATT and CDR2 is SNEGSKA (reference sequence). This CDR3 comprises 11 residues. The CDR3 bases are TGCAGTGCTTACCTTAATGAAAAACTGTTTTTT. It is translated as CSAYLNEKLFF.

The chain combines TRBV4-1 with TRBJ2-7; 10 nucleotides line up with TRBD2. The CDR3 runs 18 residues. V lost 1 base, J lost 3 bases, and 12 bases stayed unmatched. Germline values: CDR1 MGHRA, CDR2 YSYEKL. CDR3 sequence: CASSQGTVASGSRYEQYF. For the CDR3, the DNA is TGCGCCAGCAGCCAAGGAACAGTTGCTAGCGGGAGTCGCTACGAGCAGTACTTC.

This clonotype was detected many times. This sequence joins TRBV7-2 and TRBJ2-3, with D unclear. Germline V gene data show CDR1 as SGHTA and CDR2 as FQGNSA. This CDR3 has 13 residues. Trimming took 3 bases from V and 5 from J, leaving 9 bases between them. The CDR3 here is CASSFDPKDTQYF. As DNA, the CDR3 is TGTGCCAGCAGCTTCGATCCGAAAGATACGCAGTATTTT.

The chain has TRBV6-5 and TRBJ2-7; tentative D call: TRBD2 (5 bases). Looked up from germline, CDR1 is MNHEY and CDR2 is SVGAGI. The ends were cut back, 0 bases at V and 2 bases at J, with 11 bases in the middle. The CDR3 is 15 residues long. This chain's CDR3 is CASSYSRAGTYEQYF. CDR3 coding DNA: TGTGCCAGCAGTTACTCGCGGGCCGGCACCTACGAGCAGTACTTC.

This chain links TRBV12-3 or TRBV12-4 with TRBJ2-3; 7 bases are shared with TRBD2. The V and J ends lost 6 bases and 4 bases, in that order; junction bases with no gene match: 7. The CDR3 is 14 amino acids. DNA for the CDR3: TGTGCCAGCAGGGGGGGAGGGGCCCCAGATACGCAGTATTTT. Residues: CASRGGGAPDTQYF.

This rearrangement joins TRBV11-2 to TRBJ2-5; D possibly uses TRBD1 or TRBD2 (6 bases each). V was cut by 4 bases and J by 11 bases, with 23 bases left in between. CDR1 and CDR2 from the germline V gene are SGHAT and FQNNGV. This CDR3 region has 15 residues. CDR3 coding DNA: TGTGCCAGCAGCTCTCCAGGGGCCGGATTCCGGGAGCAGTACTTC. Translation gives CASSSPGAGFREQYF. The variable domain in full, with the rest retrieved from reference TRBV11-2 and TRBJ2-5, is EAGVAQSPRYKIIEKRQSVAFWCNPISGHATLYWYQQILGQGPKLLIQFQNNGVVDDSQLPKDRFSAERLKGVDSTLKIQPAKLEDSAVYLCASSSPGAGFREQYFGPGTRLLVL.

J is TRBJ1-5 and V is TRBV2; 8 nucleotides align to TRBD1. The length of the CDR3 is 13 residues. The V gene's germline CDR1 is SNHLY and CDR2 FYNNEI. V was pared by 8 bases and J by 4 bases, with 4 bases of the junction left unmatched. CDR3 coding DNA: TGTGCCAGCGGGTGGGACAGGAATCAGCCCCAGCATTTT. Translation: CASGWDRNQPQHF.

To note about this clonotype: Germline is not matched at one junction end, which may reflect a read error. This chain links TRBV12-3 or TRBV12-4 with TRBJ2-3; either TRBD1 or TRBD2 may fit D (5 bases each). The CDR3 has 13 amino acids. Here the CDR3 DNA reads TGTGCCAGCAGTATCTGGGACCCAGATACGCGGTATTTT. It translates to CASSIWDPDTRYF.

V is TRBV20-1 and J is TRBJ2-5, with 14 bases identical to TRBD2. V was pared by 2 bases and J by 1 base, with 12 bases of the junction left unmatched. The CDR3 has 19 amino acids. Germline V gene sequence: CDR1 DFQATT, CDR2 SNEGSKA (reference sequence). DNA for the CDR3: TGCAGTGCTAGAAAACCCGGGACTAGCGGGAGTGGTGGCCAAGAGACCCAGTACTTC. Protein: CSARKPGTSGSGGQETQYF.

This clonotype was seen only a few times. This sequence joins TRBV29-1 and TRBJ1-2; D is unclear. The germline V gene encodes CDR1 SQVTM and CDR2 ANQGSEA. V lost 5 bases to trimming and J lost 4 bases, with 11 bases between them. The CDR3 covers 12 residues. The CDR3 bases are TGCAGCGTTTTGTCGGGGTCCTATGGCTACACCTTC. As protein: CSVLSGSYGYTF.